This entry concerns a single T cell receptor beta chain. What it binds is not known. Generated by immunoSEQ multiplex PCR, the TCRdb table keeps only in-frame clones and is missing some. In the table there are about 55,000 clones, roughly 82% of which are singletons. The data derive from a study of OX40 agonist ivuxolimab in advanced cancers. The wider study: The dose-escalation group included hepatocellular carcinoma, melanoma, renal cell carcinoma and head and neck cancer. Patients were 82.7% male with ages roughly 20 to 80, mean 60. Study-wide points: In CD8+ T cells, expanded clones were on average more numerous than in CD4+. Expanded peripheral T-cell antigen specificity went undetermined.

CDR1 MNHNS and CDR2 SASEGT come from the germline V gene. V gave up 5 bases and J gave up 4 bases; unmatched junction bases: 8. CDR3 size: 15 residues. This sample comprised CD4+ or CD8+ T cells sorted from blood, obtained in a trial of the OX40 agonist ivuxolimab. The chain combines TRBV6-1 with TRBJ1-1, with 9 bases lining up with TRBD1. The receptor's source is an adult with an advanced solid tumor such as melanoma, head and neck, liver or kidney cancer. The CDR3 DNA is TGTGCCAGCAGTATCGGGACAGGGCGAATCACTGAAGCTTTCTTT. It encodes CASSIGTGRITEAFF.